This record looks at one TCR beta chain sequence and its context. Its antigen is unidentified. The data are from a study of CD8 T cells in ankylosing spondylitis. There are 16 residues in the CDR3. Trimming at V came to 3 bases and at J to 6 bases, leaving 7 bases not matched to a gene. CDR1 PRHDT and CDR2 FYEKMQ come from the germline V gene (reference sequence). From the 5' RACE reads, TCRdb called clonotypes with MiXCR, one entry per CDR3 protein. The profile shows 220,000 or so distinct CDR3 sequences, about 18% of them singletons. The study, taken as a whole, reports: Blood from ankylosing spondylitis patients appeared to carry a characteristic roughly 8-variant TCR beta motif.

The chain couples TRBV13 to TRBJ2-7; 14 nucleotides align to TRBD2. This clonotype originated in a male donor with ankylosing spondylitis. The source material was blood, either unsorted or a sorted T cell fraction (not recorded which). CDR3 region: CASSLGLAGVEGEQYF. DNA for the CDR3: TGTGCCAGCAGCTTGGGACTAGCGGGAGTAGAGGGCGAGCAGTACTTC.